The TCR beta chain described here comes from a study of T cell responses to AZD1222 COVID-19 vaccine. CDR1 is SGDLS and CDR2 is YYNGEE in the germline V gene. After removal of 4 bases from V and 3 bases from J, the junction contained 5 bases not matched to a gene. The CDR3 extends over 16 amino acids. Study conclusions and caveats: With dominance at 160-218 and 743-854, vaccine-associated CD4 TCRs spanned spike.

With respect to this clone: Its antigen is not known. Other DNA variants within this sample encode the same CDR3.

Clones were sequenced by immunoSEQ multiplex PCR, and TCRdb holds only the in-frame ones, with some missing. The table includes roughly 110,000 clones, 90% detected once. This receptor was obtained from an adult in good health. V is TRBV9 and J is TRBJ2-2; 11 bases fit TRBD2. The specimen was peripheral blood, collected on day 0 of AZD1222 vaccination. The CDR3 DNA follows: TGTGCCAGCAGCCCCCCGGGACTAGCGGACACCGGGGAGCTGTTTTTT. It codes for CASSPPGLADTGELFF.